This entry concerns a single T cell receptor (beta chain). The antigen is not known. MiXCR, applied by TCRdb to the reads, yields one record per CDR3 protein. There are 680,000 or so distinct CDR3 sequences in the sample; approximately 34% occur only once, and around 2.8% lies in the top ten. This sample is drawn from a study of T cell repertoires in cytomegalovirus infection. Across the whole study: It can be stated that public TCR beta signatures indicated CMV infection as well as a matching HLA type.

Notes on the study in general: There were carriers of CMV plus the relevant HLA, and cumulative public TCR beta family frequency identified them. The ex vivo response was dominated by HLA-C-restricted CMV-specific TCR beta clonotypes.

Trimming took off 7 bases at V and 0 bases at J, with 15 bases between the two ends. Germline CDR1 is DFQATT and CDR2 is SNEGSKA (reference sequence). This CDR3 spans 14 amino acids. The chain is built from TRBV20-1 and TRBJ1-2; no definite D call. The sequence came from a human donor in good health (CMV status not recorded). Some clones in this sample may be carry-over from other donors' samples. What was sequenced was PBMCs. The CDR3 reads CSGWEPAANYGYTF. Written as DNA, the CDR3 is TGCAGTGGATGGGAACCAGCCGCTAACTATGGCTACACCTTC.